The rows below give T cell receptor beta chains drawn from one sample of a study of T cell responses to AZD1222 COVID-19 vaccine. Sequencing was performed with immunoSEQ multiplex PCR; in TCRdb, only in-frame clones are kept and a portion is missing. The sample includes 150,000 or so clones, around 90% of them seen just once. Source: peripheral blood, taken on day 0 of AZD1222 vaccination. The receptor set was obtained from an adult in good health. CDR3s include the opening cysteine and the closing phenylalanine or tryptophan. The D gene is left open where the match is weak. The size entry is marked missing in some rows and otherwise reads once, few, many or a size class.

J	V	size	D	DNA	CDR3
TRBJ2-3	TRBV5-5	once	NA	TGTGCCAGCAGCTTGCGAGGGGCAGCTAGCACAGATACGCAGTATTTT	CASSLRGAASTDTQYF
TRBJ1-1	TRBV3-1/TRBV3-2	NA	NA	TGTGCCAGCAGCCAGTTGGGGGGCACTGAAGCTTTCTTT	CASSQLGGTEAFF
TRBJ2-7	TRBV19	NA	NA	TGTGCCAGTAGCTTGGCCGCAGGAATTTCCTACGAGCAGTACTTC	CASSLAAGISYEQYF
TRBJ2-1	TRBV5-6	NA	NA	TGTGCCAGCAGCTTTAGTGTGACTGAGCAGTTCTTC	CASSFSVTEQFF
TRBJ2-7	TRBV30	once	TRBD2	TGTGCCTGGAGTGTTAGCGGGAGACAAAGCGAGCAGTACTTC	CAWSVSGRQSEQYF
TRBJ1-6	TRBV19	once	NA	TGTGCCAGTAGTATTAATTCTGTCCGAGGGAATTCACCCCTCCACTTT	CASSINSVRGNSPLHF
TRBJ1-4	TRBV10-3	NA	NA	TGTGCCATCAGGGAAGGGCCCCGCGGTGAAAAACTGTTTTTT	CAIREGPRGEKLFF
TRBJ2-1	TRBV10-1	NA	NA	TGCGCCAGCAGTGAGTCGTTAGGGGGGAGATGGTTCTTC	CASSESLGGRWFF
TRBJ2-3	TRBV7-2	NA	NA	TGTGCCAGCAGCTTTGGTAGCGGAATCACAGATACGCAGTATTTT	CASSFGSGITDTQYF
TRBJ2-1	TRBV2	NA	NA	TGTGCCAGCAGCCGCCCCCTTTCGGTCGACAATGAGCAGTTCTTC	CASSRPLSVDNEQFF
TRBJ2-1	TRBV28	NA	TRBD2	TGTGCCAGCATGGGTGGGACTAGCGGGAGCAATGAGCAGTTCTTC	CASMGGTSGSNEQFF
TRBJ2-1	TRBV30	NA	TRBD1	TGTGCCTGGAGTGTACGACATGGGAGGACAGGGGCAAACAATGAGCAGTTCTTC	CAWSVRHGRTGANNEQFF
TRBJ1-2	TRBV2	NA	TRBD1	TGTGCCAGCAGTGAACCCGGGACAGGCTATGGCTACACCTTC	CASSEPGTGYGYTF
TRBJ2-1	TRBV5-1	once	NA	TGCGCCAGCAGCTTGGATTACCCCAATGAGCAGTTCTTC	CASSLDYPNEQFF
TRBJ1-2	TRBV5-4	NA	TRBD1	TGTGCCAGCAGCGGGGACAGAGTAGGCTACACCTTC	CASSGDRVGYTF
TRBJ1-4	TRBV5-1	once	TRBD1	TGCGCCAGCAGCGCTAGGGGGCTTGACAGGGGTGGCACTAATGAAAAACTGTTTTTT	CASSARGLDRGGTNEKLFF
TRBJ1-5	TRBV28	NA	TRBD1	TGTGCCAGCAGTTTAATATCGGGACAGGGGATTAGCAATCAGCCCCAGCATTTT	CASSLISGQGISNQPQHF
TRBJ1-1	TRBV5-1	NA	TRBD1	TGCGCCAGCAGCGGAGGACAGGCCGGGGGCACTGAAGCTTTCTTT	CASSGGQAGGTEAFF
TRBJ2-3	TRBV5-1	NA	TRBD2	TGCGCCAGCAGCCTCTTGGCGGGGGGGCTCTCGGAGCAGTATTTT	CASSLLAGGLSEQYF
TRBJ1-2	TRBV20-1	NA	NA	TGCAGTGCTGTTCCCCCCGGCGGCTACACCTTC	CSAVPPGGYTF
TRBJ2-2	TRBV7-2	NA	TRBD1	TGTGCCAGCAGGGATTCAGGGGGCTCCGGGGAGCTGTTTTTT	CASRDSGGSGELFF
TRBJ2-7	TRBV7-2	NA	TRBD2	TGTGCCAGCACCTTTAGCGGGAGGAGCTCCTACGAGCAGTACTTC	CASTFSGRSSYEQYF
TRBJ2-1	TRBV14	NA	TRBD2	TGTGCCAGCAGCCACGGACTAGCGGGAGGCCCTGGTAAGCATGAGCAGTTCTTC	CASSHGLAGGPGKHEQFF
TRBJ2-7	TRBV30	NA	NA	TGTGCCTGGAGTGTAGGCAGCTACGAGCAGTACTTC	CAWSVGSYEQYF
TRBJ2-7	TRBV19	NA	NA	TGTGCCAGTAGTATAGATCAGGGACGGAGCTACGAGCAGTACTTC	CASSIDQGRSYEQYF
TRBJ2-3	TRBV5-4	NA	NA	TGTGCCAGCCGACAGCGGGCCTCCCCTAGCACAGATACGCAGTATTTT	CASRQRASPSTDTQYF
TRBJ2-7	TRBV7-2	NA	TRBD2	TGTGCCAGCAGCCCGGGACTAGCCCACGAGCAGTACTTC	CASSPGLAHEQYF
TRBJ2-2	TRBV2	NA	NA	TGTGCCAGCAGGCCGAGGGCCGGCTCTCGAAACACCGGGGAGCTGTTTTTT	CASRPRAGSRNTGELFF
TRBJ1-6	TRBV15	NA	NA	TGTGCCACCAGTCGGAAGACGTGGTATAATTCACCCCTCCACTTT	CATSRKTWYNSPLHF
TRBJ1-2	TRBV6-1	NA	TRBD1	TGTGCCAGCAGTGAATCCCGACCGGACAGGCCTTATGGCTACACCTTC	CASSESRPDRPYGYTF
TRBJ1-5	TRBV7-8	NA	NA	TGTGCCAGCAGAGTAACAGATTCGGGCCCCCAGCATTTT	CASRVTDSGPQHF
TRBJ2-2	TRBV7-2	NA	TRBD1	TGTGCCAGCAGCTTAAGGACAGGGGGCTTCACCGGGGAGCTGTTTTTT	CASSLRTGGFTGELFF
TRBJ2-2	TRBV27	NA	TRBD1	TGTGCCAGCAGTTTAGAGACAGGGGACACCGGGGAGCTGTTTTTT	CASSLETGDTGELFF
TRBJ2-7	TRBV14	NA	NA	TGTGCCAGCAGCGTCTACGGGTCGCCCTCCTACGAGCAGTACTTC	CASSVYGSPSYEQYF
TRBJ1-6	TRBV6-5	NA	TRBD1	TGTGCCAGCAGGGGACAGGGAATTCCTAATTCACCCCTCCACTTT	CASRGQGIPNSPLHF
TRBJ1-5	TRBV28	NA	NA	TGTGCCAGCAGTCCCCCTTCGTACAGGGATAGCAATCAGCCCCAGCATTTT	CASSPPSYRDSNQPQHF
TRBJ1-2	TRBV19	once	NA	TGTGCCAGTAGGTCGACAGCAGCTAACTATGGCTACACCTTC	CASRSTAANYGYTF
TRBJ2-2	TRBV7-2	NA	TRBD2	TGTGCCAGCAGCTCACTCGGGGGGGAAAACACCGGGGAGCTGTTTTTT	CASSSLGGENTGELFF
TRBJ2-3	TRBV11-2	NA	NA	TGTGCCAGCAGCTTAGTGGCCAGGTCTAGCACAGATACGCAGTATTTT	CASSLVARSSTDTQYF
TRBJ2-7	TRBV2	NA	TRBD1	TGTGCCAGCAGTCCCGGACAGGGTGGGCAGTACTTC	CASSPGQGGQYF
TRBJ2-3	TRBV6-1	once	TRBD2	TGTGCCAGCAGTGAAGCTTCGGGGGGGGCTAGCACAGATACGCAGTATTTT	CASSEASGGASTDTQYF
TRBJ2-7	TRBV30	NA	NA	TGTGCCTGGAGTAGGGGCTCCTACGAGCAGTACTTC	CAWSRGSYEQYF
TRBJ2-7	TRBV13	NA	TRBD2	TGTGCCAGCAGCTTGGGGGGGAGCGGGATCAACTCCTACGAGCAGTACTTC	CASSLGGSGINSYEQYF
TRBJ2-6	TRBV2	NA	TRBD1	TGTGCCAGCAGTGAACAGGGGGCCGGGGCCAACGTCCTGACTTTC	CASSEQGAGANVLTF
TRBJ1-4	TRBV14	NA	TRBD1	TGTGCCAGCAGCCAAGAAGGGGGCAAGAATGAAAAACTGTTTTTT	CASSQEGGKNEKLFF
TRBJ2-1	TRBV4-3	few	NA	TGCGCCAGCAGCCAAGAGGGGGGGGGACACTTCGTCAATGAGCAGTTCTTC	CASSQEGGGHFVNEQFF
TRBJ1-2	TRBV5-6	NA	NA	TGTGCCAGCAGCCGGCGCCCCCTTCAGGCCTGGGACTATGGCTACACCTTC	CASSRRPLQAWDYGYTF
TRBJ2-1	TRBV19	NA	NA	TGTGCCAGTAACCCATCTCACGCCGAATACAATGAGCAGTTCTTC	CASNPSHAEYNEQFF
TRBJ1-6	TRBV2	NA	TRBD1	TGTGCCAGCAGCGGAAAAGGGACAGGGAGAACACCCCTCCACTTT	CASSGKGTGRTPLHF
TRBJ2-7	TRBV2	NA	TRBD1	TGTGCCACCGCGGACAGGGTTTGGTCCTACGAGCAGTACTTC	CATADRVWSYEQYF
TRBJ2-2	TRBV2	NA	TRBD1	TGTGCCAGCAGGCAACAGACAGGGTTCACCGGGGAGCTGTTTTTT	CASRQQTGFTGELFF
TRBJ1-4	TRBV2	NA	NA	TGTGCCAGCAGTCCAGGGGCCTCAACTAATGAAAAACTGTTTTTT	CASSPGASTNEKLFF
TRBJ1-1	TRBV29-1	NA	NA	TGCAGCGTTGAAGATCATGGCTTGAACACTGAAGCTTTCTTT	CSVEDHGLNTEAFF
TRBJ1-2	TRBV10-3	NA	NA	TGTGCCATCAGTTGGACCGATGGCTACACCTTC	CAISWTDGYTF
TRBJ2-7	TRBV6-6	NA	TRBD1	TGTGCCAGCAGTTACTCGGGGACAGGGGGCTACGAGCAGTACTTC	CASSYSGTGGYEQYF
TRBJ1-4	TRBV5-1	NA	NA	TGCGCCAGCAGCTTGGCGGGGGTCAGTAATGAAAAACTGTTTTTT	CASSLAGVSNEKLFF
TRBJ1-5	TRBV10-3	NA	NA	TGTGCCATCAGTAAGGGGGACACTAGCAATCAGCCCCAGCATTTT	CAISKGDTSNQPQHF
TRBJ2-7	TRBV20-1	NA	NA	TGCAGTGCCAGTCCTACAGGATACTCCTACGAGCAGTACTTC	CSASPTGYSYEQYF
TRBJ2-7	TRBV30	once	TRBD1	TGTGCCTGGGCCGCCGGGACAGGGAGGTACGAGCAGTACTTC	CAWAAGTGRYEQYF
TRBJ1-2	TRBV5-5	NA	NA	TGTGCCAGCAGCTTGAGGGGGTTAGGTGGCTACACCTTC	CASSLRGLGGYTF